The sequence of this T cell receptor (beta chain) was determined in a study of molecular identifiers for immune sequencing clone quantification. CDR3 size: 14 residues. Between the trimmed V and J ends, which lost 0 bases and 3 bases, there was a span of 6 bases. The V gene's germline CDR1 is SGHRS and CDR2 YFSETQ. In TCRdb, the PCR reads were re-called with MiXCR into one record per CDR3 protein. Of about 70,000 distinct CDR3 sequences in the sample, 15% to 20% are singletons; the top ten hold over 1.3%. The receptor comes from a human donor in good health. Some libraries in this study had Jurkat cell RNA spiked in. Sequenced material: naive CD8+ T cells from blood, with Jurkat cell RNA spiked in. The subset: FACS-sorted CD8+CD4-CCR7+CD45RA+ naive T cells. The genes are TRBV5-1 and TRBJ2-2; tentatively, D is TRBD1 (6 bases). This CDR3 reads CASSLGTDTGELFF. The CDR3 nucleotides are TGCGCCAGCAGCTTGGGGACAGACACCGGGGAGCTGTTTTTT. Supplemented by reference TRBV5-1 and TRBJ2-2, the full variable domain reads KAGVTQTPRYLIKTRGQQVTLSCSPISGHRSVSWYQQTPGQGLQFLFEYFSETQRNKGNFPGRFSGRQFSNSRSEMNVSTLELGDSALYLCASSLGTDTGELFFGEGSRLTVL.